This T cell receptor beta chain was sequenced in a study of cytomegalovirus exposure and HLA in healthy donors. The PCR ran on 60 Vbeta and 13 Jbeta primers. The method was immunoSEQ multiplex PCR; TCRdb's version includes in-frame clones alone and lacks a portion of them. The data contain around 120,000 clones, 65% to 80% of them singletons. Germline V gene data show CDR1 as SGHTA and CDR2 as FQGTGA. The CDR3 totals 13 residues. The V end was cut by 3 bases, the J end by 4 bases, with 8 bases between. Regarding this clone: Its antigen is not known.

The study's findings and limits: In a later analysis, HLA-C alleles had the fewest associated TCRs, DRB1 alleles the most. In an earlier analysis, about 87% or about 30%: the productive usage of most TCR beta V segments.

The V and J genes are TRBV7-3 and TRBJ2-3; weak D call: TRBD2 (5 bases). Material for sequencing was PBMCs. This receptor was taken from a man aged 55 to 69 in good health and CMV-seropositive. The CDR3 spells CASSFWGADTQYF. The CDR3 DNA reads TGTGCCAGCAGCTTCTGGGGAGCAGATACGCAGTATTTT.